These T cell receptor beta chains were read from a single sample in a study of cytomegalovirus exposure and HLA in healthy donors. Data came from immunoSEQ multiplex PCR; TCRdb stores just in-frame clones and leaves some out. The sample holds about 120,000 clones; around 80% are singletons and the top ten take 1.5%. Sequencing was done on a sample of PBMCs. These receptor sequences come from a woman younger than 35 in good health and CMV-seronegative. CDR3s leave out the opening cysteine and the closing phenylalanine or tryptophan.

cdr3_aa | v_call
ASSPLPSFDEKLF | TRBV5-1
ASSLAGGAYEQY | TRBV5-1
ASSLTDLGGRGYGYT | TRBV27
ASSFTAFMNTEAF | TRBV7-2
ASFQGSANEKLF | TRBV5-6
ASSLGTGGTKLF | TRBV5-1
ASSFLAGGTETQY | TRBV5-4
ASSPRDRVTEQF | TRBV19
ASSPQLAEHNEQF | TRBV18
SVEPRETDGAF | TRBV29-1
ASSQGSGGARNSPLH | TRBV4-1